This T cell receptor beta chain was retrieved from a study of cytomegalovirus exposure and HLA in healthy donors. 60 Vbeta and 13 Jbeta primers were used in PCR. Here immunoSEQ multiplex PCR was the method, and the copy in TCRdb shows in-frame clones only, minus some. The data show some 160,000 clones, almost 80% seen once. The ends were cut back, 4 bases at V and 0 bases at J, with 16 bases in the middle. Germline CDR1 SGHRS, CDR2 YFSETQ. The CDR3 totals 16 residues. The receptor comes from a male donor in good health and CMV-seronegative. V gene TRBV5-1 combines with J gene TRBJ2-5, with D possibly TRBD2 on 7 matching bases. The sample taken for sequencing was PBMCs. The CDR3 reads CASSGASGQYQETQYF. The CDR3 DNA sequence: TGCGCCAGCAGCGGGGCTAGCGGACAGTACCAAGAGACCCAGTACTTC.